This T cell receptor (beta chain) was retrieved from a study of human T cells and chemical hapten exposure. TCRdb reprocessed the RACE reads with MiXCR, giving one entry per CDR3 protein. In the table there are approximately 100,000 distinct CDR3 sequences, about 12% of which are singletons. Indicated time point: pre-sensitization, week 0. Treatment given: therapeutic diphenylcyclopropenone sensitization with weekly scalp DPC. V shed 2 bases and J 7 bases; nucleotides not matched to a gene: 2. CDR3 length equals 14 residues. Germline CDR1 MNHEY, CDR2 SVGEGT. This clonotype was counted at least ten times.

This TCR came from a woman in her forties or fifties with alopecia areata. Some clones in this sample may be carry-over from other donors' samples. The V call is TRBV6-2 or TRBV6-3, the J call TRBJ1-6, with 7 bases lining up with TRBD1. Specimen: whole blood, collected in connection with sensitization to the hapten diphenylcyclopropenone (DPC). CDR3 bases: TGTGCCAGCAGTTACGGACAGGCGAATTCACCCCTCCACTTT. It yields the protein CASSYGQANSPLHF.